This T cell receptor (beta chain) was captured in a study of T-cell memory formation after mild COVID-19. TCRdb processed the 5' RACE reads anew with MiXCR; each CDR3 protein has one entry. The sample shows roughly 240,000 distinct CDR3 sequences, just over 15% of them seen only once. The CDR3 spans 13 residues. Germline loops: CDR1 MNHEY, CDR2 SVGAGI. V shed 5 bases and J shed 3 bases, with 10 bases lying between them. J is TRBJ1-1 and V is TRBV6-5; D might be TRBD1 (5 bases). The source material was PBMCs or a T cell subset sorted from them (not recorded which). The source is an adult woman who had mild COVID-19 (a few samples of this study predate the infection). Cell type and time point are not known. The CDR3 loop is CASSRQMYTEAFF. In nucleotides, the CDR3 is TGTGCCAGCAGTAGACAGATGTACACTGAAGCTTTCTTT.